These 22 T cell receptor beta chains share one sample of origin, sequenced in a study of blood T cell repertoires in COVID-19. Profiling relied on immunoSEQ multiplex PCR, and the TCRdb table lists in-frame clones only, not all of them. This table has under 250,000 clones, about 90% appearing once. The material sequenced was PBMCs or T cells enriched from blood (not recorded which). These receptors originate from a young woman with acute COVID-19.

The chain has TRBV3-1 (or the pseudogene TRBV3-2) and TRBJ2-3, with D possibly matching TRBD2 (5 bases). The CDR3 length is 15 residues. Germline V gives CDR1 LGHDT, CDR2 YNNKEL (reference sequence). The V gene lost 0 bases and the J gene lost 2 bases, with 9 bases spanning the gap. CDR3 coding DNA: TGTGCCAGCAGCCAAGAGCTAGCCCTCACAGATACGCAGTATTTT. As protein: CASSQELALTDTQYF.

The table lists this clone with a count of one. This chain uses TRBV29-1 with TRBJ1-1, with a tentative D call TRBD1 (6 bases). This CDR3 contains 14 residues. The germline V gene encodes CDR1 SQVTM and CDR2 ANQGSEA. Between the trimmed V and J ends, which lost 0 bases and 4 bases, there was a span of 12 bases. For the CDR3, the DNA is TGCAGCGTTGAAGAAAAGGGAGGGGGCACTGAAGCTTTCTTT. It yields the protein CSVEEKGGGTEAFF.

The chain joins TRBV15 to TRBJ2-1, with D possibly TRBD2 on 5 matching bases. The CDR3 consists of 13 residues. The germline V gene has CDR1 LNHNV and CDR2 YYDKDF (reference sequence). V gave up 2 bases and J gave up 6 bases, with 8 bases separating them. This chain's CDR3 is CATSRPGINEQFF. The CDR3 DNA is TGTGCCACCAGCAGACCGGGAATCAATGAGCAGTTCTTC.

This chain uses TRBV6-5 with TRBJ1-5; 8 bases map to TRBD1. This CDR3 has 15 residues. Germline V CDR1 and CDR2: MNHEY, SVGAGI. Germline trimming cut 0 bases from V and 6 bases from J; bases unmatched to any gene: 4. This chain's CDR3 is CASSYSPTGAQPQHF. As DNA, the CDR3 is TGTGCCAGCAGTTACTCCCCGACAGGGGCTCAGCCCCAGCATTTT.

The CDR3 spells CASSLSDRTYEQYF. For the CDR3, the DNA is TGTGCCAGCAGCCTAAGTGACAGAACCTACGAGCAGTACTTC. This chain joins TRBV7-9 and TRBJ2-7, with D perhaps matching TRBD1 (5 bases). Germline assignment: CDR1 SEHNR and CDR2 FQNEAQ (reference sequence). The CDR3 totals 14 residues. With 5 bases removed from V and 2 bases from J, the gap between germline ends came to 13 bases. Supplemented by reference TRBV7-9 and TRBJ2-7, the full variable domain reads DTGVSQNPRHKITKRGQNVTFRCDPISEHNRLYWYRQTLGQGPEFLTYFQNEAQLEKSRLLSDRFSAERPKGSFSTLEIQRTEQGDSAMYLCASSLSDRTYEQYFGPGTRLTVT.

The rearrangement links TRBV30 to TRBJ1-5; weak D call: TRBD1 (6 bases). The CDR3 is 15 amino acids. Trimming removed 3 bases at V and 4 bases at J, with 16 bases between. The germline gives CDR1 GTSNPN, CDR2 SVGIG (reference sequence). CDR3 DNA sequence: TGTGCCTGGAGCGGGGGGGGGCTCCAGAATCAGCCCCAGCATTTT. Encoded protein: CAWSGGGLQNQPQHF.

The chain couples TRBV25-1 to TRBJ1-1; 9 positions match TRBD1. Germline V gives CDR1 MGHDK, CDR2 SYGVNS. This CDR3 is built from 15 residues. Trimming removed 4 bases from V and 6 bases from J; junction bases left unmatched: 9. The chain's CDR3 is CASSAPGTGISEAFF. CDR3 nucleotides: TGTGCCAGCAGTGCGCCCGGGACAGGGATATCTGAAGCTTTCTTT. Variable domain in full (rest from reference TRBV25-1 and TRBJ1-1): EADIYQTPRYLVIGTGKKITLECSQTMGHDKMYWYQQDPGMELHLIHYSYGVNSTEKGDLSSESTVSRIRTEHFPLTLESARPSHTSQYLCASSAPGTGISEAFFGQGTRLTVV.

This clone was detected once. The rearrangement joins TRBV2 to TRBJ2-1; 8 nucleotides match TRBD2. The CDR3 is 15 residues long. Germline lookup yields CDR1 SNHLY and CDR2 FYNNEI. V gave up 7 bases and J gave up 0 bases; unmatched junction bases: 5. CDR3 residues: CASKEGTSSYNEQFF. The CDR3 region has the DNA TGTGCCAGCAAGGAAGGGACTAGCTCCTACAATGAGCAGTTCTTC.

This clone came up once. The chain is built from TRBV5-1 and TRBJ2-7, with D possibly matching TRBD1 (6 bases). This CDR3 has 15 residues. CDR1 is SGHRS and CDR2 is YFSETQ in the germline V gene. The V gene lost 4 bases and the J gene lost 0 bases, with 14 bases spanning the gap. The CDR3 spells CASSPGAGSSYEQYF. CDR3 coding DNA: TGCGCCAGCAGCCCAGGGGCAGGGAGCTCCTACGAGCAGTACTTC.

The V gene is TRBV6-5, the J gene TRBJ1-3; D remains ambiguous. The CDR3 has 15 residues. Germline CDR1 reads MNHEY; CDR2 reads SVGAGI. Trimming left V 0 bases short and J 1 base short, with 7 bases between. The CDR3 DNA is TGTGCCAGCAGTTACTCTTACCAGTCTGGAAACACCATATATTTT. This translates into CASSYSYQSGNTIYF.

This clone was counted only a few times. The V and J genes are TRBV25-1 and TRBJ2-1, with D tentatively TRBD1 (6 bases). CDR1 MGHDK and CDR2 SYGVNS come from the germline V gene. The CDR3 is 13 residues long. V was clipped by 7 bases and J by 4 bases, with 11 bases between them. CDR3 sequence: CASTDRPYNEQFF. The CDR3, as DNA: TGTGCCAGCACCGACAGGCCTTACAATGAGCAGTTCTTC. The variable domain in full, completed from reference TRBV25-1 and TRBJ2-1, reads EADIYQTPRYLVIGTGKKITLECSQTMGHDKMYWYQQDPGMELHLIHYSYGVNSTEKGDLSSESTVSRIRTEHFPLTLESARPSHTSQYLCASTDRPYNEQFFGPGTRLTVL.

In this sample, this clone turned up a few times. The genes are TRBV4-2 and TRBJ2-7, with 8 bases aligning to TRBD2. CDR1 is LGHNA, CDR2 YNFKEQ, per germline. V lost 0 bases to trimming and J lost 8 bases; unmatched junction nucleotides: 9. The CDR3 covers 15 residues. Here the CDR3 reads CASSQEGRGGPQQYF. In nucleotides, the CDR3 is TGTGCCAGCAGCCAAGAGGGCCGGGGGGGCCCGCAGCAGTACTTC.

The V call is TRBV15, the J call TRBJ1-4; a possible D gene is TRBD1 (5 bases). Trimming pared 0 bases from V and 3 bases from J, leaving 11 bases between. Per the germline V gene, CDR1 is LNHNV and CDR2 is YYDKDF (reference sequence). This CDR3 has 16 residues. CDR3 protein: CATSRDRRAPNEKLFF. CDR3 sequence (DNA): TGTGCCACCAGCAGAGATCGCAGGGCCCCTAATGAAAAACTGTTTTTT.

The CDR3 DNA sequence: TGTGCCAGCAGCCAGGGACTGCTGGAGACCCAGTACTTC. Encoded protein: CASSQGLLETQYF. V and J are TRBV12-3 or TRBV12-4 and TRBJ2-5, with a weak D call TRBD2 (6 bases). V was clipped by 6 bases and J by 5 bases, with 13 bases between them. The CDR3 is 13 amino acids.

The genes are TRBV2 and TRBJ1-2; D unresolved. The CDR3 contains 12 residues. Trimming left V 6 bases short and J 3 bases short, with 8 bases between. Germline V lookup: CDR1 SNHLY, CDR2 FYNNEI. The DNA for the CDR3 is TGTGCCAGCAGCAGGATAGACTATGGCTACACCTTC. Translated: CASSRIDYGYTF. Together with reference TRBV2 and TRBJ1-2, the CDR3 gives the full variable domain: EPEVTQTPSHQVTQMGQEVILRCVPISNHLYFYWYRQILGQKVEFLVSFYNNEISEKSEIFDDQFSVERPDGSNFTLKIRSTKLEDSAMYFCASSRIDYGYTFGSGTRLTVV.

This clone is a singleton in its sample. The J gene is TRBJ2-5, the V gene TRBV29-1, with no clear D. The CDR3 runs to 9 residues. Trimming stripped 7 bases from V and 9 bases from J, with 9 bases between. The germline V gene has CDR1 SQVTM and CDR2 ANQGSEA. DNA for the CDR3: TGCAGCGCCGGTTCGTCCCAGTACTTC. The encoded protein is CSAGSSQYF.

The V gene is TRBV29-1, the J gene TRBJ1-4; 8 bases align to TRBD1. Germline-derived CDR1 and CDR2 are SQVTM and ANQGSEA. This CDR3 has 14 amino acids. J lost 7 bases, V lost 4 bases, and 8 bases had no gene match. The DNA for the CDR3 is TGCAGCGTTGCCCCCCAGGGGGCAAGTGAAAAACTGTTTTTT. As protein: CSVAPQGASEKLFF.

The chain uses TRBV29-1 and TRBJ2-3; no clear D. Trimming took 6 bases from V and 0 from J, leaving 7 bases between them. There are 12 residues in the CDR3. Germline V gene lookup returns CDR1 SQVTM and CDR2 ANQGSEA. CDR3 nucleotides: TGCAGCGTCCGCGGCAGCACAGATACGCAGTATTTT. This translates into CSVRGSTDTQYF.

DNA of the CDR3: TGCGCCAGCACTAAGGGGGTGGCAGGGAGGAACACTGAAGCTTTCTTT. This translates into CASTKGVAGRNTEAFF. The chain carries TRBV10-2 and TRBJ1-1; possible D gene TRBD1, 6 bases. This CDR3 comprises 16 residues. Trimming pared 7 bases from V and 1 base from J, leaving 19 bases between. The V gene's germline CDR1 is WSHSY and CDR2 SAAADI.

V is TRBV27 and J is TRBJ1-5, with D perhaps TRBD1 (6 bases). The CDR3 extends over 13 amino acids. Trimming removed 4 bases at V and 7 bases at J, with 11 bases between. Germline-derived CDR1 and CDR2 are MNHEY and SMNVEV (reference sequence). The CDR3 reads CASSYGGLQPQHF. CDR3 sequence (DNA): TGTGCCAGCAGTTACGGGGGGCTGCAGCCCCAGCATTTT.

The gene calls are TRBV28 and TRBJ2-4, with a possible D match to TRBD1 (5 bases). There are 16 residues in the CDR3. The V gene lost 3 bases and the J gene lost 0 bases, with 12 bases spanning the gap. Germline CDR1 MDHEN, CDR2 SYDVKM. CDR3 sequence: CASSLQGALAKNIQYF. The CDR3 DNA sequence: TGTGCCAGCAGTTTGCAGGGCGCACTAGCCAAAAACATTCAGTACTTC.

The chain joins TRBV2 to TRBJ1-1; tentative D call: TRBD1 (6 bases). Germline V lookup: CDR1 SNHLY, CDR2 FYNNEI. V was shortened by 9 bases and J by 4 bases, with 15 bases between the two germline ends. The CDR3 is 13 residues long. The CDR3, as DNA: TGTGCCAGAGAGGGACATAGGTTCACTGAAGCTTTCTTT. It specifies CAREGHRFTEAFF.